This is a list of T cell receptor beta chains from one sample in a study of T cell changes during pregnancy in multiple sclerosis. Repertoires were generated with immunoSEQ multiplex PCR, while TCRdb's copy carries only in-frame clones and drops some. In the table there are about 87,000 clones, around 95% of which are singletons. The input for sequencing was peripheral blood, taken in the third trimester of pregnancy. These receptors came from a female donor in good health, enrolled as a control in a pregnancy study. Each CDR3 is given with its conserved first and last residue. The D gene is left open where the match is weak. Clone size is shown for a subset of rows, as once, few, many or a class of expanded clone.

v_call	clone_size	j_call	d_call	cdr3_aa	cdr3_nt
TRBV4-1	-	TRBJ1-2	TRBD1	CASSQPRQGADGYTF	TGCGCCAGCAGCCAACCGCGACAGGGGGCGGATGGCTACACCTTC
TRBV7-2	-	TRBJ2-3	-	CASSLSHRTDTQYF	TGTGCCAGCAGCTTATCACACCGCACAGATACGCAGTATTTT
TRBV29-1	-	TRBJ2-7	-	CSVPGGGIDEQYF	TGCAGCGTCCCAGGAGGGGGCATTGACGAGCAGTACTTC
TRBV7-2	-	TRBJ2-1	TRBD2	CASSKGLGTSGNEQFF	TGTGCCAGCAGCAAAGGCCTAGGGACTAGCGGAAATGAGCAGTTCTTC
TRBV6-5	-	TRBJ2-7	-	CASSSIYEQYF	TGTGCCAGCAGTTCAATCTACGAGCAGTACTTC
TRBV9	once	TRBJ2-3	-	CASSVGNRGGADTQYF	TGTGCCAGCAGCGTAGGAAACAGGGGAGGCGCAGATACGCAGTATTTT
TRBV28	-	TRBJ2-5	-	CASSRQVALRETQYF	TGTGCCAGCAGCCGACAGGTCGCCCTTCGAGAGACCCAGTACTTC
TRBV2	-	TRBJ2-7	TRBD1	CATQGRGTGSSEQYF	TGTGCCACCCAGGGGAGGGGGACAGGGTCAAGCGAGCAGTACTTC
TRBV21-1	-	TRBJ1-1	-	CASSKGQGATEAFF	TGTGCCAGCAGCAAAGGACAGGGTGCAACTGAAGCTTTCTTT
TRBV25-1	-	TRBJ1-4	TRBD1	CASTQGQDNEKLFF	TGTGCCAGCACCCAAGGACAGGACAATGAAAAACTGTTTTTT
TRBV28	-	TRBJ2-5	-	CASSSPAEENQETQYF	TGTGCCAGCAGTTCCCCAGCCGAGGAGAACCAAGAGACCCAGTACTTC
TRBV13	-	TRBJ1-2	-	CASSPRDDYGYTF	TGTGCCAGCAGCCCACGCGATGACTATGGCTACACCTTC
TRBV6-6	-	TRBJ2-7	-	CASRPLAKAPEQYF	TGTGCCAGCAGACCCCTAGCGAAGGCTCCCGAGCAGTACTTC
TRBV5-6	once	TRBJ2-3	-	CASSTNFGFGTDTQYF	TGTGCCAGCAGCACAAACTTCGGGTTCGGCACAGATACGCAGTATTTT
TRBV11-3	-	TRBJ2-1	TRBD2	CASSPAGAGGPGLKVKQFF	TGTGCCAGCAGCCCCGCCGGAGCGGGAGGGCCGGGGCTTAAGGTTAAGCAGTTCTTC
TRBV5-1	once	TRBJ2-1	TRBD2	CASSLEASGTIYNEQFF	TGCGCCAGCAGCTTGGAGGCTAGCGGGACAATTTACAATGAGCAGTTCTTC
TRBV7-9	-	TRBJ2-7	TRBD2	CASSQRSSGSGEQYF	TGTGCCAGCAGCCAGCGGTCTAGCGGGAGTGGGGAGCAGTACTTC
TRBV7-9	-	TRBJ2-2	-	CASSLDPVSGELFF	TGTGCCAGCAGCTTAGACCCGGTGAGCGGGGAGCTGTTTTTT
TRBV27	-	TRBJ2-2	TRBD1	CASSFGQGLNTGELFF	TGTGCCAGCAGTTTTGGACAGGGGCTCAACACCGGGGAGCTGTTTTTT
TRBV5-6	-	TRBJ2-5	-	CASNPWWQGETQYF	TGTGCCAGCAACCCGTGGTGGCAGGGAGAGACCCAGTACTTC
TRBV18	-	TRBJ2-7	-	CASSPDSYYEQYF	TGTGCCAGCTCACCAGACAGCTACTACGAGCAGTACTTC
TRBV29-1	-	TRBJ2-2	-	CSVLTFTGELFF	TGCAGCGTTCTGACTTTCACCGGGGAGCTGTTTTTT
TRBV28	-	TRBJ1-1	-	CASSASPSGAFF	TGTGCCAGCAGTGCAAGTCCCTCCGGGGCTTTCTTT
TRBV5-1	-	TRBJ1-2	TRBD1	CASSSGQAGGYTF	TGCGCCAGCAGCTCGGGACAGGCCGGCGGCTACACCTTC
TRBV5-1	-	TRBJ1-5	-	CASSLGITSNQPQHF	TGCGCCAGCAGCTTGGGCATCACAAGCAATCAGCCCCAGCATTTT
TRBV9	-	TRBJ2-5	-	CASSVDPTSVETQYF	TGTGCCAGCAGCGTAGATCCCACTAGTGTGGAGACCCAGTACTTC
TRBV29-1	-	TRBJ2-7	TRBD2	CSVTSGSTYEQYF	TGCAGCGTTACTAGCGGTTCAACTTACGAGCAGTACTTC
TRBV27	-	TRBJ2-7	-	CASSLSARGDFYEQYF	TGTGCCAGCAGTTTATCTGCCAGAGGGGACTTCTACGAGCAGTACTTC
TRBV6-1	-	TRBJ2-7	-	CASSEFAYSYEQYF	TGTGCCAGCAGTGAATTCGCCTACTCCTACGAGCAGTACTTC
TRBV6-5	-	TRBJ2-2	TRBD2	CASSYRTSGSTGELFF	TGTGCCAGCAGTTATAGGACTAGCGGGAGCACCGGGGAGCTGTTTTTT
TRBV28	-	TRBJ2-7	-	CASSLQGKGSYEQYF	TGTGCCAGCAGTTTACAGGGAAAGGGGTCCTACGAGCAGTACTTC
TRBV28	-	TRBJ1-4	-	CASSSLQDLIAEKLFF	TGTGCCAGCAGTTCCTTACAGGATTTAATCGCTGAAAAACTGTTTTTT
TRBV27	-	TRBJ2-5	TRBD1	CASSTGTGRETQYF	TGTGCCAGCAGTACGGGGACAGGACGGGAGACCCAGTACTTC